This entry concerns a single T cell receptor (beta chain). This record comes from a study of shared clonotypes between healthy human individuals. For each subset, genomic DNA was distributed in equal portions over several immunoSEQ plates. Only in-frame clones appear in the TCRdb table, and some are missing; sequencing was by immunoSEQ multiplex PCR. Of 2.5 million or so clones listed, roughly 92% are singletons. This CDR3 has 18 amino acids. The receptor was derived from a man between 18 and 35 years old in good health. This chain links TRBV21-1 with TRBJ2-5; the D call in the table, TRBD2, was not verified against the DNA. TRBV21-1 has pseudogene status. The material sequenced was naive CD4+ T cells sorted from blood. Subset defined: CD45RA+ positively selected. As DNA, the CDR3 is TGTGCCAGCAGCAAAGGAAGACTAGCGGGGCCACAAGGGGAGACCCAGTACTTC. It is translated as CASSKGRLAGPQGETQYF.